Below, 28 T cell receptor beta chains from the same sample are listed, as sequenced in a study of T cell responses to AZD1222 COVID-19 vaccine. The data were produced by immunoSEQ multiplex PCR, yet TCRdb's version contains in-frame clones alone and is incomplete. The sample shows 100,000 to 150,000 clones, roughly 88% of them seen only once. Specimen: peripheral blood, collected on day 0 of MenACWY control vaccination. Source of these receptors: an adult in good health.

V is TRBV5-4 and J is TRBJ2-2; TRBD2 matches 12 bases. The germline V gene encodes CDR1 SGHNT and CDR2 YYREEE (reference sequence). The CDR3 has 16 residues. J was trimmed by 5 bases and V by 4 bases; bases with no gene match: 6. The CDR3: CASSGLLAGGTGELFF. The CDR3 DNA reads TGTGCCAGCAGCGGGCTACTAGCGGGAGGTACCGGGGAGCTGTTTTTT.

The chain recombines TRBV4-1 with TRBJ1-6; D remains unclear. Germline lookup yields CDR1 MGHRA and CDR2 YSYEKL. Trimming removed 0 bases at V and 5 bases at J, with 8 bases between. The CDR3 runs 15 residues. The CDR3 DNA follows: TGCGCCAGCAGCCAAGAGGGCCGGAATAATTCACCCCTCCACTTT. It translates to CASSQEGRNNSPLHF.

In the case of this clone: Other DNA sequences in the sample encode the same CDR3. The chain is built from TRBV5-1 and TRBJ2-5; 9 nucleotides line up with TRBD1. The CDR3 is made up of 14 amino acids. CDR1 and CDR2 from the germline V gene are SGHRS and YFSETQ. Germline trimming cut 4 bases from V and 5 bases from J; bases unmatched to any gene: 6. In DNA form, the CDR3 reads TGCGCCAGCAGCGTACAGGGGGCAGGGGAGACCCAGTACTTC. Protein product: CASSVQGAGETQYF.

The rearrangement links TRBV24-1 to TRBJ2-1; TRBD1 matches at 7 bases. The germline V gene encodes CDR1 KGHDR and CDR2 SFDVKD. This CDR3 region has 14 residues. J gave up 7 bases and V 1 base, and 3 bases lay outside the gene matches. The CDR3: CATSDFRGQNEQFF. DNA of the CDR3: TGTGCCACCAGTGATTTCCGGGGACAGAATGAGCAGTTCTTC.

The CDR3 spells CASTALAGGPDTQYF. The CDR3 DNA sequence: TGTGCCAGCACCGCGCTAGCGGGAGGCCCAGATACGCAGTATTTT. This chain uses TRBV6-5 with TRBJ2-3; 11 bases align to TRBD2. V lost 7 bases to trimming and J lost 4 bases; unmatched junction nucleotides: 7. From germline, CDR1 is MNHEY and CDR2 SVGAGI. The CDR3 totals 15 residues.

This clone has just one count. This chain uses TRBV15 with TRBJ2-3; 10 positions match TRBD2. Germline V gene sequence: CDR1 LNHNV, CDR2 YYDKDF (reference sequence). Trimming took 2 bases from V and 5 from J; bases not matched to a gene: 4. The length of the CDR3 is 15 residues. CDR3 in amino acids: CATSRSGRAIDTQYF. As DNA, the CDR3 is TGTGCCACCAGCAGAAGCGGGAGGGCAATAGATACGCAGTATTTT.

Here the CDR3 DNA reads TGTGCCAGCAGCTTAGATGGGCAGCGACCCTACAATGAGCAGTTCTTC. It yields the protein CASSLDGQRPYNEQFF. The chain joins TRBV11-3 to TRBJ2-1; D uncertain. The CDR3 is made up of 16 amino acids. Looked up from germline, CDR1 is SGHNT and CDR2 is YENEEA. Trimming cost V 0 bases and J 2 bases, with 11 bases left between them.

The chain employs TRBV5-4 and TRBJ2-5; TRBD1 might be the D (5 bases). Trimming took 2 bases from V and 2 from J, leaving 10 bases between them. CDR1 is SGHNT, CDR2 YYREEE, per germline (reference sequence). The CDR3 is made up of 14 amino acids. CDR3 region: CASSFLQAQETQYF. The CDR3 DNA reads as TGTGCCAGCAGCTTTTTACAGGCTCAAGAGACCCAGTACTTC.

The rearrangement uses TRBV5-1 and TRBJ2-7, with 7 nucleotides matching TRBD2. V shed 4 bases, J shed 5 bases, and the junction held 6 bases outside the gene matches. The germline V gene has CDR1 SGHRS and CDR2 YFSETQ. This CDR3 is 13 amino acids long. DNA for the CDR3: TGCGCCAGCAGCCCCGAGCGGGGCCACGAGCAGTACTTC. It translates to CASSPERGHEQYF.

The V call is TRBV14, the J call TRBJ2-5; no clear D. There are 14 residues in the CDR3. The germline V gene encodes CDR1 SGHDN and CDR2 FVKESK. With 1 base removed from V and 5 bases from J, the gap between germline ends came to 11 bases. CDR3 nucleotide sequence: TGTGCCAGCAGCCAAGTTTGGTCTTGGGAGACCCAGTACTTC. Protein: CASSQVWSWETQYF.

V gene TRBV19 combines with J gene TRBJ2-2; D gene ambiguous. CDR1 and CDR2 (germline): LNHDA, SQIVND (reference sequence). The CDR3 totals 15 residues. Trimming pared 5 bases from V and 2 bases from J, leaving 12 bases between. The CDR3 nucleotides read TGTGCCAGTAGTTTCCTTCCGGCAAACACCGGGGAGCTGTTTTTT. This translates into CASSFLPANTGELFF.

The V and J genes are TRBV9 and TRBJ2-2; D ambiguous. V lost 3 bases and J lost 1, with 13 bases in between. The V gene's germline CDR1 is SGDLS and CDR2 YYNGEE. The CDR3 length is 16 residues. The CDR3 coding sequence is TGTGCCAGCAGCGCGAGCCTAGGGCTGAACACCGGGGAGCTGTTTTTT. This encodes CASSASLGLNTGELFF. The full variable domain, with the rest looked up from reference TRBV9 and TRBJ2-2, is DSGVTQTPKHLITATGQRVTLRCSPRSGDLSVYWYQQSLDQGLQFLIQYYNGEERAKGNILERFSAQQFPDLHSELNLSSLELGDSALYFCASSASLGLNTGELFFGEGSRLTVL.

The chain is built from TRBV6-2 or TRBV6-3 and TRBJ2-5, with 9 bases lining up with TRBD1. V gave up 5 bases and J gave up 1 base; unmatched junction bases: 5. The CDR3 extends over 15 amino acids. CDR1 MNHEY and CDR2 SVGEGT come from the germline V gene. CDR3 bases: TGTGCCAGCAGTCAGGGACAGGGACCCCAAGAGACCCAGTACTTC. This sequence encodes CASSQGQGPQETQYF.

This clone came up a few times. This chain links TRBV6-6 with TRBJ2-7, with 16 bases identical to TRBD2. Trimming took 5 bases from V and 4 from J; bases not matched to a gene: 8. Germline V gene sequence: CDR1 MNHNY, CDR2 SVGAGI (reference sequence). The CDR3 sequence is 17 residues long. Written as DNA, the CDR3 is TGTGCCAGCAGTCACGGGACTAGCGGGAGGGAGTTTTACGAGCAGTACTTC. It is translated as CASSHGTSGREFYEQYF.

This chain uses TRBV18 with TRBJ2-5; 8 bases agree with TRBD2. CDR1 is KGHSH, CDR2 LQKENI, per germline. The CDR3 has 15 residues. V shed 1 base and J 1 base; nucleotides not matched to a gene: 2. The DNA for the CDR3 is TGTGCCAGCTCACCACAGGCGGGGGGCCAAGAGACCCAGTACTTC. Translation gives CASSPQAGGQETQYF.

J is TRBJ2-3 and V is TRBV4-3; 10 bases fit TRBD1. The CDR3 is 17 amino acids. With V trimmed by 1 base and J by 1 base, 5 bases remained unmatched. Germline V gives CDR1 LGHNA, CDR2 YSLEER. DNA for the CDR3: TGCGCCAGCAGCCAAGGGCCCGGACAGGGGGGCACAGATACGCAGTATTTT. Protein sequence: CASSQGPGQGGTDTQYF.

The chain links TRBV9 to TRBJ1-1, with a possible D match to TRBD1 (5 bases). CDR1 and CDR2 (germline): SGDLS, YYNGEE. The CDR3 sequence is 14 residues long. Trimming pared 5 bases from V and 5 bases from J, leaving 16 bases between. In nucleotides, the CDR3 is TGTGCCAGCAGTACCGGGACGTCGGGGACTGAAGCTTTCTTT. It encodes CASSTGTSGTEAFF.

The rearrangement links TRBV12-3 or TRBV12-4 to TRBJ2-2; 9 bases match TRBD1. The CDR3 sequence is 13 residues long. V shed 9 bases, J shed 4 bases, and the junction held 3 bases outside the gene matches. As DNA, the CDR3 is TGTGCCAGTCCGGGACAGGGCACCGGGGAGCTGTTTTTT. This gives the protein CASPGQGTGELFF.

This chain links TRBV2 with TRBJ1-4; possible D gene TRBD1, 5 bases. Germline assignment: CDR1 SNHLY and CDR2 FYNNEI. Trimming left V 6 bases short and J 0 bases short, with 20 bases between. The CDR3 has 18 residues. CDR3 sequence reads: CASREIREQAATNEKLFF. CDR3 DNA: TGTGCCAGCAGGGAGATTCGGGAACAGGCCGCAACTAATGAAAAACTGTTTTTT.

The CDR3 DNA is TGTGCCAGCAGCCCCCGAATCACATCTAACTATGGCTACACCTTC. As protein: CASSPRITSNYGYTF. The J gene is TRBJ1-2, the V gene TRBV11-2; no firm D call. Per the germline V gene, CDR1 is SGHAT and CDR2 is FQNNGV. The CDR3 has 15 amino acids. Trimming removed 5 bases from V and 0 bases from J, with 13 bases in between.

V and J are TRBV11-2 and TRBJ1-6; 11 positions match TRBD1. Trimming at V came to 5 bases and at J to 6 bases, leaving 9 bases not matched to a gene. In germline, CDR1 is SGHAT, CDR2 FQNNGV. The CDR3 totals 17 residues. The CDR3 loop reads CASSPFGQGAFNSPLHF. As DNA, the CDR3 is TGTGCCAGCAGCCCTTTCGGACAGGGGGCATTTAATTCACCCCTCCACTTT.

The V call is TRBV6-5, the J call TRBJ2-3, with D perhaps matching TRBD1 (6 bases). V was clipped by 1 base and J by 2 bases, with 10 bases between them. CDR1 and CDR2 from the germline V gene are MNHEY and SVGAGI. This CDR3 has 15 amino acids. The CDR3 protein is CASSYFGGLTDTQYF. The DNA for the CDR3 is TGTGCCAGCAGTTACTTTGGGGGCCTCACAGATACGCAGTATTTT.

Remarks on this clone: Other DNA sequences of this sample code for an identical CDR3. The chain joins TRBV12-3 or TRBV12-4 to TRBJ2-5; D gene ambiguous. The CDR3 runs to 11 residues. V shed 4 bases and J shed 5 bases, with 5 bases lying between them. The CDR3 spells CASSSRETQYF. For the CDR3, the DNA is TGTGCCAGCAGTTCCAGGGAGACCCAGTACTTC.

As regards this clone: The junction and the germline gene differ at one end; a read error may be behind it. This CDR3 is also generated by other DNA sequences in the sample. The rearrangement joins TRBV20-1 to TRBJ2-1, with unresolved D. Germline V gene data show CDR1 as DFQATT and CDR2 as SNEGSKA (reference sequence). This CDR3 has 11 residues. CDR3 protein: CSARWRNEQFF. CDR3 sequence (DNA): TGCAGCGCTAGGTGGCGTAATGAGCAGTTCTTC.

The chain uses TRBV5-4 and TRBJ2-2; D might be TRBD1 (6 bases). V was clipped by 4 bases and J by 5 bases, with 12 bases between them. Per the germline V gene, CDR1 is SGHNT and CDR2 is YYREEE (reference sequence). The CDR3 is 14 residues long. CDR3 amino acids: CASSITGFTGELFF. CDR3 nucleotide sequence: TGTGCCAGCAGCATAACAGGGTTTACCGGGGAGCTGTTTTTT.

This CDR3 reads CSVGTGVYGYTF. The CDR3 nucleotides read TGCAGCGTTGGGACAGGGGTCTATGGCTACACCTTC. This chain connects TRBV29-1 to TRBJ1-2; 9 bases are shared with TRBD1. Germline CDR1 is SQVTM and CDR2 is ANQGSEA. V shed 4 bases and J 4 bases; nucleotides not matched to a gene: 1. CDR3 length equals 12 residues.

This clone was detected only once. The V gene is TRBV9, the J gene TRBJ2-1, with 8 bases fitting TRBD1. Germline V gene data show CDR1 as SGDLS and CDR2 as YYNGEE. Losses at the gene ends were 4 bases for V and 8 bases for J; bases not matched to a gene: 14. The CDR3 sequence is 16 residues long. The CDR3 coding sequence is TGTGCCAGCAGCTTCTACCGGGACAGGATCTGGGATGAGCAGTTCTTC. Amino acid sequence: CASSFYRDRIWDEQFF.

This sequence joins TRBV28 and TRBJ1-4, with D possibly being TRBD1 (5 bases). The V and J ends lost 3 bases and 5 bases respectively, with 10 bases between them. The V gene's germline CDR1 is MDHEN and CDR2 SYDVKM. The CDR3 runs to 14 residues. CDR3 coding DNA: TGTGCCAGCAGTTTCGGGGGGGGAAATGAAAAACTGTTTTTT. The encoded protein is CASSFGGGNEKLFF.